Given below is one T cell receptor (beta chain) in context. Its antigen remains unknown. This CDR3 has 15 residues. Germline-derived CDR1 and CDR2 are ENHRY and SYGVKD. The V end lost 0 bases, the J end lost 8 bases, and 13 bases lay between the germline ends. This sample is drawn from a study of shared clonotypes between healthy human individuals. Within Nashville, Tennessee resided all donors, each a Caucasian adult. Study observations and caveats: Clonotypes which were not shared had lower generation probabilities than clonotypes that all four donors shared. Compared with memory subsets, naive subsets generally had larger estimated richness.

Deep level was the assay's run setting. Here immunoSEQ multiplex PCR was the method, and the copy in TCRdb shows in-frame clones only, minus some. The table lists about 1 million clones, roughly 80% of them singletons, with about 1.5% in the top ten. The material sequenced was memory CD4+ T cells sorted from blood. Sample subset: CD45RA-negative fraction. The chain employs TRBV10-3 and TRBJ1-4, with D unclear. This clonotype originated in a man in his late teens or twenties in good health. The CDR3 is CAISESDDQGEKLFF. CDR3 DNA sequence: TGTGCCATCAGTGAGTCTGACGACCAAGGGGAAAAACTGTTTTTT.